This is a list of T cell receptor beta chains from one sample in a study of blood T cells in healthy people across ages. MiXCR was run by TCRdb on the 5' RACE reads, yielding one entry per CDR3 protein. The sample has more than 750,000 distinct CDR3 sequences, 25% to 35% seen once. The same data also went into a second study, on T cells of mothers and their children.

Sequencing was done on a sample of blood. These receptors all come from a woman in her 40s in good health. Both conserved end residues are part of each CDR3. A D gene is named only where the DNA matches it firmly. Clone size, where shown, is once, few, many, or a class for clones that have expanded.

TRBV9	TRBJ2-7	.	TRBD1	TGTACCAGCAGCGTAGAAGTAGGGACAGGGGACGAGCAGTACTTC	CTSSVEVGTGDEQYF
TRBV28	TRBJ1-3	once	.	TGTGCCAGCAGTCGCACCGGGACTCCTGGAAACACCATATATTTT	CASSRTGTPGNTIYF
TRBV6-2/TRBV6-3	TRBJ2-7	.	.	TGTGCCAGCAGTTACTCGGGGGCTAGCAGGAGAGCCTACGAGCAGTACTTC	CASSYSGASRRAYEQYF
TRBV27	TRBJ2-1	.	TRBD1	TGTGCCAGCACCTCCCAGGGGGGACAGGGATACAATGAGCAGTTCTTC	CASTSQGGQGYNEQFF
TRBV7-2	TRBJ1-5	few	TRBD1	TGTGCCAGCAGCGCTACAGGGGTAGGCAATCAGCCCCAGCATTTT	CASSATGVGNQPQHF
TRBV7-8	TRBJ2-5	few	.	TGTGCCAGCAGCTTAGTGTCTTGGGGGGTACTAATCCAAGAGACCCAGTACTTC	CASSLVSWGVLIQETQYF
TRBV11-2	TRBJ2-1	.	TRBD1	TGTGCCAGCAGCCAAACCGGGACAGGGCGCGAGCAGTTCTTC	CASSQTGTGREQFF
TRBV20-1	TRBJ2-1	many	.	TGCAGTGCTAGAGGTGGAATCTACTCTACGCCCGAATCCTTTCATGAGCAGTTCTTC	CSARGGIYSTPESFHEQFF
TRBV4-1	TRBJ2-1	.	.	TGCGCCAGCAGCCAAGCCATCCAGGGTCTCATCTACAATGAGCAGTTCTTC	CASSQAIQGLIYNEQFF
TRBV6-1	TRBJ2-3	.	TRBD2	TGTGCCAGCAGTGAAAAGGCGGGGGGCACCCTCCGGACAGATACGCAGTATTTT	CASSEKAGGTLRTDTQYF
TRBV19	TRBJ2-3	once	.	TGTGCCAGTATTCCCGTCCCGGGCAGCCCAGATACGCAGTATTTT	CASIPVPGSPDTQYF
TRBV5-1	TRBJ2-7	many	.	TGCGCCAGCAGCTTGGGTGGGGATTCCTACGAGCAGTACTTC	CASSLGGDSYEQYF
TRBV2	TRBJ2-5	.	TRBD1	TGTGCCAGCAGGGGACAGGGGTCGGCACAAGAGACCCAGTACTTC	CASRGQGSAQETQYF
TRBV5-5	TRBJ1-2	.	.	TGTGCCAGCAGCTCGGACAGTGGGCTCTCCTATGGCTACACCTTC	CASSSDSGLSYGYTF
TRBV18	TRBJ2-3	many	TRBD2	TGTGCCAGCTCGGCGACTAGCGGGGGGCAAACAGATACGCAGTATTTT	CASSATSGGQTDTQYF
TRBV6-5	TRBJ1-1	.	.	TGTGCCAGCAGCATACTTGGGGCTGAAGCTTTCTTT	CASSILGAEAFF
TRBV3-1	TRBJ2-1	few	.	TGTGCCAGCAGCCAAGGGGGGGGCATCGAAGGCGATGAGCAGTTCTTC	CASSQGGGIEGDEQFF
TRBV28	TRBJ2-7	.	TRBD1	TGTGCCTGCAGCTTGCGGACAGGGGGGTACGAGCAGTACTTC	CACSLRTGGYEQYF
TRBV18	TRBJ2-5	many	.	TGTGCCAGCTCACCATTCAGTCAAGAGACCCAGTACTTC	CASSPFSQETQYF
TRBV20-1	TRBJ2-1	few	TRBD2	TGCAGTGCTAGAGATCGGCTAGCGGGGGGGCTCTCCTACAATGAGCAGTTCTTC	CSARDRLAGGLSYNEQFF
TRBV28	TRBJ1-1	.	TRBD1	TGTGCCAGCAGACTTTTTAACAGGGGGACTGAAGCTTTCTTT	CASRLFNRGTEAFF
TRBV20-1	TRBJ2-7	few	.	TGCAGTGCTAGTAGACTGAATGCGGCCTACGAGCAGTACTTC	CSASRLNAAYEQYF
TRBV6-5	TRBJ2-1	many	.	TGTGCCAGCAGTCGCCGGGCCAGCGATGAGCAGTTCTTC	CASSRRASDEQFF
TRBV10-3	TRBJ2-7	once	.	TGTGCCATCAGGGGGACACAGGACGCCTACGAGCAGTACTTC	CAIRGTQDAYEQYF
TRBV13	TRBJ2-4	.	.	TGTGCCAGCAGCTGGGAGAAAGGGGAGCAGTACTTC	CASSWEKGEQYF
TRBV7-3	TRBJ2-2	many	TRBD1	TGTGCCAGCAGCCCGACAGGGCCGGGGGAGCTGTTTTTT	CASSPTGPGELFF
TRBV29-1	TRBJ2-7	once	.	TGCAGCGTTGGTGAGGTCCACGAGCAGTACTTC	CSVGEVHEQYF
TRBV28	TRBJ1-6	few	.	TGTGCCAGCACCGGCCAGGGGCAGGCAAGGTCACCCCTCCACTTT	CASTGQGQARSPLHF
TRBV20-1	TRBJ2-7	many	.	TGCAGTGCTAGAGCCAGCTACGAGCAGTACTTC	CSARASYEQYF
TRBV5-1	TRBJ2-3	many	TRBD2	TGCGCCAGCAGCCCGGGGTCTAGCGGAACAGATACGCAGTATTTT	CASSPGSSGTDTQYF
TRBV28	TRBJ1-1	few	TRBD1	TGTGCCAGCAGTTTACCTCAGGGGGTTCCTGAAGCTTTCTTT	CASSLPQGVPEAFF
TRBV5-1	TRBJ2-1	.	.	TGCGCCAGCAGCGTCGGGGGGCCAGGCTACAATGAGCAGTTCTTC	CASSVGGPGYNEQFF
TRBV30	TRBJ1-1	.	TRBD1	TGTGCCTGGAGTGTACTGCGACAGGGGAACACTGAAGCTTTCTTT	CAWSVLRQGNTEAFF
TRBV12-5	TRBJ1-1	few	TRBD1	TGTGCTAGTGCCCTTTCAGGGGGGGCGCCTTACACTGAAGCTTTCTTT	CASALSGGAPYTEAFF
TRBV27	TRBJ2-7	.	TRBD2	TGTGCCAGCAGGAATGGGGGACTAGCCCACGAGCAGTACTTC	CASRNGGLAHEQYF
TRBV7-2	TRBJ2-2	.	.	TGTGCCCGCCGCGGGGATAACACCGGGGAGCTGTTTTTT	CARRGDNTGELFF
TRBV7-2	TRBJ1-6	.	.	TGTGCCAGCAGCTTAAGGGCCCGAAAATGGGAGGACATCGAACCCCTCCACTTT	CASSLRARKWEDIEPLHF
TRBV7-3	TRBJ1-1	once	.	TGTGCCAGCAGCCTTGACAGGATTTTGTTCTTT	CASSLDRILFF
TRBV6-1	TRBJ2-5	once	.	TGTGCCAGCAGCATGAGACAGGGACTCGAGACCCAGTACTTC	CASSMRQGLETQYF
TRBV6-5	TRBJ1-2	.	TRBD1	TGTGCCAGCAGCTCCGGGACAGGGGGGAGAGAACGTGGCTACACCTTC	CASSSGTGGRERGYTF
TRBV9	TRBJ2-7	few	TRBD2	TGTGCCAGCAGCGTGCGGGGGTGGGGGTCCTACGAGCAGTACTTC	CASSVRGWGSYEQYF
TRBV4-1	TRBJ1-6	few	TRBD1	TGCGCCAGCAGCCAAGTCCTCGGACAGGGTGATAATTCACCCCTCCACTTT	CASSQVLGQGDNSPLHF
TRBV10-3	TRBJ2-7	.	TRBD2	TGTGCCATCAGTGAGTCGGGACTAGCTTCCTACGAGCAGTACTTC	CAISESGLASYEQYF
TRBV3-1	TRBJ2-1	few	.	TGTGCCAGCAGCCAGACAGGCAGCTCCTACAATGAGCGGTTCTTC	CASSQTGSSYNERFF
TRBV7-3	TRBJ2-2	.	.	TGTGCCAGCAGCCAATTCTCGGACAAGTGGACCGGGGAGCTGTTTTTT	CASSQFSDKWTGELFF
TRBV29-1	TRBJ1-2	.	TRBD1	TGCAGCGTCGACAGGGGGCAAGGTTATGGCTACACCTTC	CSVDRGQGYGYTF
TRBV29-1	TRBJ2-5	many	TRBD1	TGCAGCGTGGGACAGAATTTCGGAACCCAGTACTTC	CSVGQNFGTQYF
TRBV28	TRBJ1-2	.	.	TGTGCCAGCAGATCGTTAGCTAACTATGGCTACACCTTC	CASRSLANYGYTF
TRBV5-1	TRBJ2-5	.	.	TGCGCCAGTAGCAGCGGTAGGGAGAAAGAGACCCAGTACTTC	CASSSGREKETQYF
TRBV15	TRBJ2-7	.	.	TGTGCCACCAGCAAGACAGCCTCCCCCTACGAGCAGTACTTC	CATSKTASPYEQYF
TRBV5-1	TRBJ1-2	.	.	TGCGCCAGCAGCTTGGCCAACAACCTTAACTATGGCTACACCTTC	CASSLANNLNYGYTF